This TCR beta chain came from a study of T cell responses to AZD1222 COVID-19 vaccine (dated by TCRdb to 2020 to 2023). About the investigation overall: AZD1222 recipients with second doses at about 4 weeks or about 12 weeks were pooled, because spike-specific TCR depth and breadth did not differ between schedules. A total of 233 trial participants underwent TCR sequencing, of whom about 200 had received two doses of AZD1222 and approximately 25 had received two doses of the MenACWY control vaccine. Trial participants were enrolled by age into subgroups of 18-55, 56-69 and 70-plus years, and around 140, 26 and 57 TCR-sequenced participants, respectively, were included in these subgroups.

The time point label for this specimen denotes: baseline before first vaccination. The vaccinee samples were drawn from two UK trials, COV001 and COV002, one of which was a single-blind randomized controlled phase 2/3 trial testing AZD1222 (ChAdOx1 nCoV-19) in healthy adults. For TCRbeta chain sequencing, PBMC samples from trial participants were taken at day 0 and at day 28 after the second dose. General findings and caveats noted by the study authors: In the small 56-69-year group, the increase in depth fell short of significance, most likely because of low power. A significant rise in spike-specific TCR breadth and depth was observed after two AZD1222 doses relative to day 0 and relative to MenACWY recipients. Participants were mostly white British and included more females than males, and it was suggested by the authors that clonal diversity may have been underestimated. No day 14 peak-response samples were available, so repertoires were characterized only after the peak T cell response. Conclusions about previously exposed vaccinees are limited, since just five or six AZD1222 recipients were seropositive for SARS-CoV-2 at baseline. Vaccine-associated CD4 TCRs spanned the whole spike protein, with dominant responses in regions 160-218 and 743-854. Nearly half of unique spike-specific TCRs reportedly recognized epitopes outside regions mutated in the B.1.351 and B.1.1.7 variants.

The CDR3 regions of human TCRbeta chains were analyzed by immunosequencing. For the original study's pipeline: TCRs in the repertoires were compared against a reference library of SARS-CoV-2-specific TCRs that had been generated with the MIRA antigen-specificity platform. Breadth was defined as the fraction of unique TCRs that were SARS-CoV-2-associated, and depth was defined as the fraction of total T cells that were SARS-CoV-2-associated. Using the MIRA data, each spike-specific TCR was mapped to the spike region that the TCR reacts to and placed in a CD4 or CD8 class. Log10-transformed breadth and depth values were compared by one-way ANOVA with Sidak's multiple comparisons tests. What TCRdb holds here is the immuneACCESS table cut down to in-frame rearrangements. Part of the clones is not present; checked against another copy, under half of the missing clones reflect an unresolved V gene, and the others are unexplained. V and J calls and clone size are copied from that table; D and trimming were computed from the DNA. The sample includes about 170,000 clones, with 90% to 95% observed a single time. Together, the top ten hold 3.5% to 4.5% of the sample.

V is cut by 7 bases and J by 3 bases, and the space between the germline ends is 15 bases. Reading from cysteine to phenylalanine, the CDR3 counts 14 amino acids. Only CDR3 DNA is held: 42 bases, read in frame from base 1. CDR1 and CDR2 (MNHEY, SMNVEV) derive from the germline V gene (reference sequence). Worth noting for this clone: The antigen it recognizes is unknown. No base qualities exist here, and no much larger clone lies one base off it.

This TCR was sampled from an adult in good health. This sample comprised peripheral blood, obtained on day 0 of AZD1222 vaccination. Here the chain combines TRBV27 and TRBJ1-1; the D gene remains uncertain. The DNA sequence follows: TGTGCCAGCATGAGTTGGATCGGAGACACTGAAGCTTTCTTT. The translation is CASMSWIGDTEAFF.